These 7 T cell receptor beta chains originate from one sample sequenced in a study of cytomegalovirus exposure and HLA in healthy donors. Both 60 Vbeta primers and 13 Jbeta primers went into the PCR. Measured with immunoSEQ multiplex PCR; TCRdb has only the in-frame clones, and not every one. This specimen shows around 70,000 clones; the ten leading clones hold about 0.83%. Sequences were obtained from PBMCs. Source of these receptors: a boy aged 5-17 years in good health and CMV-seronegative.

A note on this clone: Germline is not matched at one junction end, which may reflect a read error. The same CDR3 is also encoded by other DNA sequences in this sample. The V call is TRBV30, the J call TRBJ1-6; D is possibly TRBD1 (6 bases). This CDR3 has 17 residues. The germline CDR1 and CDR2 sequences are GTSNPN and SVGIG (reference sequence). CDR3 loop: CAWSVPPPGHINSPLHF. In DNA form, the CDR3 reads TGTGCCTGGAGTGTACCCCCACCGGGACACATTAATTCACCCCTACACTTT. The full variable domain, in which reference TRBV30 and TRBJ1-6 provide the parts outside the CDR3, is SQTIHQWPATLVQPVGSPLSLECTVEGTSNPNLYWYRQAAGRGLQLLFYSVGIGQISSEVPQNLSASRPQDRQFILSSKKLLLSDSGFYLCAWSVPPPGHINSPLHFGNGTRLTVT.

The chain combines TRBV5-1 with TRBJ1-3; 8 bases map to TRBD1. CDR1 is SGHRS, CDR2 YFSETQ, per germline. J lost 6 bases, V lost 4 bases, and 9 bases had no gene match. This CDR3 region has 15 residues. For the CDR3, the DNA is TGCGCCAGCAGCGCAGGGACAGGATCCGAAAACACCATATATTTT. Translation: CASSAGTGSENTIYF.

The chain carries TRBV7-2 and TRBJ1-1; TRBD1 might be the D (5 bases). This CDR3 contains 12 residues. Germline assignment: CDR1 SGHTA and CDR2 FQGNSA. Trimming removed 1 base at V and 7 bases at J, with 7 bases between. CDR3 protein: CASSLGGFEAFF. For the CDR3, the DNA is TGTGCCAGCAGCTTAGGGGGCTTTGAAGCTTTCTTT.

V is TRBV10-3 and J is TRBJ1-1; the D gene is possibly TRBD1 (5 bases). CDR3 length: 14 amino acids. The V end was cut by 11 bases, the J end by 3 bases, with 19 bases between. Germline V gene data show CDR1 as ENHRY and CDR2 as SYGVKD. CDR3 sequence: CASEPRGLDTEAFF. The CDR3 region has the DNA TGTGCCTCGGAACCACGGGGGTTGGACACTGAAGCTTTCTTT.

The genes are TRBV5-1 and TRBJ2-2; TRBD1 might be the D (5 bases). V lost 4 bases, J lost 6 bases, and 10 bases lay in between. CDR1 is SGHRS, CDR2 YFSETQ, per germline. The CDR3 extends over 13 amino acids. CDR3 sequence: CASSPPTAGELFF. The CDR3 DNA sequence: TGCGCCAGCAGCCCTCCGACAGCCGGGGAGCTGTTTTTT.

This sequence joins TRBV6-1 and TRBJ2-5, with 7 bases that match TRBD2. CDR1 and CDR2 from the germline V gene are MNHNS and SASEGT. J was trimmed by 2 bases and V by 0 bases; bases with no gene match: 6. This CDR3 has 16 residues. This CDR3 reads CASSEAAGEGQETQYF. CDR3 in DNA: TGTGCCAGCAGTGAAGCGGCGGGGGAGGGTCAAGAGACCCAGTACTTC.

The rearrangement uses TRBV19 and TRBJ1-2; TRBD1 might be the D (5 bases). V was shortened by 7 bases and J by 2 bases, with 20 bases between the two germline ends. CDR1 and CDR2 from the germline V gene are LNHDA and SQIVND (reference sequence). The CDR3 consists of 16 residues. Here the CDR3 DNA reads TGTGCCAGTACTAGGGAGGGTACGGGGCGCAACTATGGCTACACCTTC. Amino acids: CASTREGTGRNYGYTF. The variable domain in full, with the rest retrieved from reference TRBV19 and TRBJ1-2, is DGGITQSPKYLFRKEGQNVTLSCEQNLNHDAMYWYRQDPGQGLRLIYYSQIVNDFQKGDIAEGYSVSREKKESFPLTVTSAQKNPTAFYLCASTREGTGRNYGYTFGSGTRLTVV.